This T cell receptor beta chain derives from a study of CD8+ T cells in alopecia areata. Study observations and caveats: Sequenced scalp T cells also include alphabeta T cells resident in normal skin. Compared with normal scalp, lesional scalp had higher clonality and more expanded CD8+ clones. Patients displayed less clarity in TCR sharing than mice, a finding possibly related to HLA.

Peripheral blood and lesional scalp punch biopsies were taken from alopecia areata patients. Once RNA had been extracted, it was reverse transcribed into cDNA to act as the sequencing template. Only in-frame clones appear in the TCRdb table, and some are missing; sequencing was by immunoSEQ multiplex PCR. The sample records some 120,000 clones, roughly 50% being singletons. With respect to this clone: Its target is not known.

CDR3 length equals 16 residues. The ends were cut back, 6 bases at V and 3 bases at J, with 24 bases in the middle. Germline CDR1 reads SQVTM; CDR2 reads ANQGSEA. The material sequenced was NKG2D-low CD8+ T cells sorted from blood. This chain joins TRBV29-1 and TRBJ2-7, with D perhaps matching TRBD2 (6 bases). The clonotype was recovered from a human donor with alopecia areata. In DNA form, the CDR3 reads TGCAGCGTCACTCGAGGCGGGATCGGGGGTTTCTACGAGCAGTACTTC. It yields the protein CSVTRGGIGGFYEQYF.